Each of the 2 T cell receptor beta chains below was sequenced from the same sample in a study of cytomegalovirus exposure and HLA in healthy donors. 60 Vbeta and 13 Jbeta primers were used in PCR. Clones were sequenced by immunoSEQ multiplex PCR, and TCRdb holds only the in-frame ones, with some missing. The table lists fewer than 200,000 clones, about four fifths of them singletons. Sequenced sample: PBMCs. The receptors stem from a woman in her forties or fifties in good health and CMV-seronegative.

The chain links TRBV7-2 to TRBJ1-3, with 7 bases identical to TRBD1. CDR3 size: 15 residues. Germline V gene lookup returns CDR1 SGHTA and CDR2 FQGNSA. Trimming at V came to 5 bases and at J to 0 bases, leaving 4 bases not matched to a gene. The CDR3 spells CASSQRQGSGNTIYF. In DNA, the CDR3 is TGTGCCAGCAGCCAGCGACAGGGCTCTGGAAACACCATATATTTT.

In this sample, this clone turned up once. The chain combines TRBV6-7 with TRBJ2-2, with 10 bases lining up with TRBD1. TRBV6-7 carries the ORF label, with uncertain function. With V trimmed by 4 bases and J by 1 base, 12 bases remained unmatched. The CDR3 is 19 amino acids. CDR3 amino acids: CASSWPGQGPIQNTGELFF. The CDR3 region has the DNA TGTGCCAGCAGTTGGCCGGGACAGGGGCCCATCCAGAACACCGGGGAGCTGTTTTTT.